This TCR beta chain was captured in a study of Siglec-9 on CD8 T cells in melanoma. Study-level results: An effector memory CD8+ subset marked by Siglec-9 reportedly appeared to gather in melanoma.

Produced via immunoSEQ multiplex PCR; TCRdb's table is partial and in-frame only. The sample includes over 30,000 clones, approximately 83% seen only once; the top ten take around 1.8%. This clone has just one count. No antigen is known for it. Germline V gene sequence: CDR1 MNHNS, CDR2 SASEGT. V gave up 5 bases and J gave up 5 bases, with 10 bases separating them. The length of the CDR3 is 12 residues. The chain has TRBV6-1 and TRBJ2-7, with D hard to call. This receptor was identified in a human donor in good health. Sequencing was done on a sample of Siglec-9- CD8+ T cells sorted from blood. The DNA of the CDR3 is TGTGCCAGCAGTAACAACTGGGACGAGCAGTACTTC. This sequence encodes CASSNNWDEQYF.